The clone carrying this T cell receptor beta chain showed up just once. Its antigen is as yet unknown. Antigen-specific CD4+ T cells expanded by the ViraFEST assay with viral peptide pools were then sequenced. Culturing for roughly 9 days preceded CD4+ T cell isolation. Confirmation by PCR established that the person had SARS-CoV-2 infection between March and December 2020. Germline V gene data show CDR1 as SQVTM and CDR2 as ANQGSEA. Unmatched junction bases numbered 7, after V lost 6 bases and J lost 6 bases. The CDR3 runs 13 residues. This record belongs to a study of vaccination effects on CD4 cells after COVID-19. The protocol was immunoSEQ multiplex PCR, while the TCRdb copy is restricted to in-frame clones and leaves out a portion. The table has roughly 70,000 clones, 73% seen once. Notes on the study in general: Marked clonal contraction was seen in infection- and vaccine-induced clones late after vaccination.

This clonotype originated in a human donor who had a prior SARS-CoV-2 infection. The material sequenced was CD4+ T cells from PBMCs cultured with HIV peptides, taken before COVID-19 vaccination. The subset is: HIV-1 Nef peptide pool negative control/reference culture. This chain joins TRBV29-1 and TRBJ1-5, with 8 bases fitting TRBD1. The DNA for the CDR3 is TGCAGCGTCGCGGACAGGGCCAGTCAGCCCCAGCATTTT. This gives the protein CSVADRASQPQHF.